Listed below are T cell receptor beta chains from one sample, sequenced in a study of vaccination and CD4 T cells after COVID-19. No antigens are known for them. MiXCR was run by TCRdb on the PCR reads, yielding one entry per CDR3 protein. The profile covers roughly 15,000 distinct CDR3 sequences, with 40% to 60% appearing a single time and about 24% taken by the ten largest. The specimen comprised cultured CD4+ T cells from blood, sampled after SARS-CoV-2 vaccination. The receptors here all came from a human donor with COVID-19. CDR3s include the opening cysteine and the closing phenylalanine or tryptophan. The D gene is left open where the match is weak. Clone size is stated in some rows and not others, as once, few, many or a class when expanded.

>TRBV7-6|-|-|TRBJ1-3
TGTGCCAGCCAGGGCTCTGGAAACACCATATATTTT
CASQGSGNTIYF
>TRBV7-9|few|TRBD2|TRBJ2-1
TGTGCCAGCAGTCATAGCGGGGGGGCCTACAATGAGCAGTTCTTC
CASSHSGGAYNEQFF
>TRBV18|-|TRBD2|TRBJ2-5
TGTGCCAGCTCAACTTACTCGGGGGGGCGTACGGAGACCCAGTACTTC
CASSTYSGGRTETQYF
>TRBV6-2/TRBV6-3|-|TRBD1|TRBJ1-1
TGTGCCAGCAGTTATTCTTATTGGTCCGGGACAGGGGTGGTAGCTTTCTTT
CASSYSYWSGTGVVAFF
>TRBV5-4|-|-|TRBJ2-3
TGTGCCAGCAGCTTGGGTCTGGGGGGCACAGATACGCAGTATTTT
CASSLGLGGTDTQYF
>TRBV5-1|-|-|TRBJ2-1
TGCGCCAGCAGCTGGACCGGGGCCCTAGGCGGGAATGAGCAGTTCTTC
CASSWTGALGGNEQFF
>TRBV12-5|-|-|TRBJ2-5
TGTGCTAGTGGCCCTGTAGGCGGGGAGACCCAGTACTTC
CASGPVGGETQYF
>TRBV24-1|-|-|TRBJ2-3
TGTGCCACCAGACAGGTCCTTGGGGATACGCAGTATTTT
CATRQVLGDTQYF
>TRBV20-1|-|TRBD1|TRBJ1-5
TGCAGTGCCGGGGACAGGGGACAGCCCCAGCATTTT
CSAGDRGQPQHF
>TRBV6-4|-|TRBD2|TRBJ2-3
TGTGCCAGCAGTGACTCGACTAGCGGGGGGGCAGATACGCAGTATTTT
CASSDSTSGGADTQYF
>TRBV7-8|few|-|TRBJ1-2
TGTGCCAGCAGCTTAGGACAGTTGGGCTACACCTTC
CASSLGQLGYTF
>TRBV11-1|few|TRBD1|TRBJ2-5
TGTGCCAGCAGCCAGGGACAGGGAGAGACCCAGTACTTC
CASSQGQGETQYF
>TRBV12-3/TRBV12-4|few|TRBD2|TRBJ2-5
TGTGCCAGCAGTTGGGGGACTATCCAAGAGACCCAGTACTTC
CASSWGTIQETQYF
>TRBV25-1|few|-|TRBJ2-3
TGTGCCAGCAGTGTTATGGATACGCAGTATTTT
CASSVMDTQYF
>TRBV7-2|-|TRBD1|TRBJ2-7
TGTGCCAGCAGCTTAGGGACCGGGACAGGGGGCTACGAGCAGTACTTC
CASSLGTGTGGYEQYF